This entry describes one T cell receptor (beta chain). Sample donors were healthy Caucasian individuals that came from Russia, aged roughly 6 to 95. The entry originates in a study of blood T cells in healthy people across ages. V was pared by 4 bases and J by 6 bases, with 6 bases of the junction left unmatched. Germline V gives CDR1 SGHRS, CDR2 YFSETQ. The CDR3 runs 15 residues. The authors ran a second PCR of 7 to 11 cycles using a sample-barcoded 5' primer and a J-beta primer mix. Each of the samples gave a minimum of 3 million paired-end reads that contained CDR3. TCRdb fed the 5' RACE reads into MiXCR, producing one record per CDR3 protein. The sample has about 1.4 million distinct CDR3 sequences; 45% to 70% are singletons.

This sequence was found in a man aged 18 to 29 in good health. V usage is TRBV5-1 and J usage is TRBJ2-2; 10 bases align to TRBD2. Specimen: blood. This chain's CDR3 is CASSQLAGEAGELFF. The CDR3 nucleotides read TGCGCCAGCAGCCAGCTAGCGGGAGAGGCCGGGGAGCTGTTTTTT.